Within the sample, the clone carrying this T cell receptor gamma chain is medium-sized (0.01 to 0.1%). Its antigen is unidentified. Distinct nucleotide sequences in the sample also encode this CDR3. Germline trimming cut 2 bases from V and 4 bases from J; bases unmatched to any gene: 2. Germline CDR1 and CDR2: VENAVY and YDSYNSRV. The CDR3 sequence is 12 residues long. RNA was extracted from the cells and then reverse transcribed. The CDR3 regions were amplified by multiplex PCR from V-gene primers to a constant-region primer. TCRdb reanalysed the multiplex PCR reads via CATT. This table holds some 37,000 gamma-chain clones, 20% found once. This entry belongs to a study of Vδ1+ human thymocytes. Study conclusions and caveats: Thymic TRG and TRD repertoires appeared highly polyclonal, with Gaussian CDR3 length distributions.

Sorted Vdelta1+ thymocytes were about 96% to 99.6% pure. The sequence was obtained from a girl in the first two years of life who had congenital heart surgery. The V and J genes are TRGV8 and TRGJ1 or TRGJ2. Sample: Vdelta1+ gamma-delta thymocytes from the thymus. Subset of the sample: FACS-sorted CD3+ TCRalphabeta- TCRVdelta1+ TCRVdelta2- thymocytes. The CDR3 protein is CATWDKYYKKLF. The CDR3 DNA follows: TGTGCCACCTGGGATAAGTATTATAAGAAACTCTTT.